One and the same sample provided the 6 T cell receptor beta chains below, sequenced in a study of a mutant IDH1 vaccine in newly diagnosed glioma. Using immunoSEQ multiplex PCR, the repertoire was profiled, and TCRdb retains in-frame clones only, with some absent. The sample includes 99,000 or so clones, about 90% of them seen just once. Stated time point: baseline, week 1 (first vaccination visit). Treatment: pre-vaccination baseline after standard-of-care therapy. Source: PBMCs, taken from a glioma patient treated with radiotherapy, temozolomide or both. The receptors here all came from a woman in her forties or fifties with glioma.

CDR3 amino acids: CASTLKREGQHEQFF. CDR3 in DNA: TGTGCCAGTACCTTAAAGCGGGAGGGCCAACATGAGCAGTTCTTC. The chain joins TRBV19 to TRBJ2-1; 10 nucleotides agree with TRBD2. V shed 7 bases, J shed 8 bases, and the junction held 11 bases outside the gene matches. This CDR3 contains 15 residues. Germline loops: CDR1 LNHDA, CDR2 SQIVND (reference sequence).

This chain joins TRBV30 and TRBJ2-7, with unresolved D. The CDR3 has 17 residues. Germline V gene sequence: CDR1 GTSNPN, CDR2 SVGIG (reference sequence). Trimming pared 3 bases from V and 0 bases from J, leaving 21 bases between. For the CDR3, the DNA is TGTGCCTGGAGCACGAACTCCAGGTCCCATAGCTCCTACGAGCAGTACTTC. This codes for CAWSTNSRSHSSYEQYF.

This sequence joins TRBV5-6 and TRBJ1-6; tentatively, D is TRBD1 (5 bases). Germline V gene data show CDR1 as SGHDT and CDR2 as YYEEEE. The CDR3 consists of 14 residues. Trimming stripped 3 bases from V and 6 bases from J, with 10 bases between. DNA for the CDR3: TGTGCCAGCAGCTCCCGACAGTCTAATTCACCCCTCCACTTT. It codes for CASSSRQSNSPLHF.

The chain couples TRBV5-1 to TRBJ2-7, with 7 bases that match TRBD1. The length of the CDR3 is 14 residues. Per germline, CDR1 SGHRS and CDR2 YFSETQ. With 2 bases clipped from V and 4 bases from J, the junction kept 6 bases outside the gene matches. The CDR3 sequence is CASSFSGTVYEQYF. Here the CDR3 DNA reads TGCGCCAGCAGCTTTTCCGGGACAGTTTACGAGCAGTACTTC. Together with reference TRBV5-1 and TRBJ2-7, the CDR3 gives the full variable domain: KAGVTQTPRYLIKTRGQQVTLSCSPISGHRSVSWYQQTPGQGLQFLFEYFSETQRNKGNFPGRFSGRQFSNSRSEMNVSTLELGDSALYLCASSFSGTVYEQYFGPGTRLTVT.

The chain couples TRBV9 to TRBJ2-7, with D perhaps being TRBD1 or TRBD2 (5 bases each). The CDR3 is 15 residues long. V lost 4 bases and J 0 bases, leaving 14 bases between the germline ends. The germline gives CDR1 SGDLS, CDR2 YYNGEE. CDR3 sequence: CASSLQGGPSYEQYF. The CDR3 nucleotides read TGTGCCAGCAGCCTTCAGGGCGGGCCCTCCTACGAGCAGTACTTC.

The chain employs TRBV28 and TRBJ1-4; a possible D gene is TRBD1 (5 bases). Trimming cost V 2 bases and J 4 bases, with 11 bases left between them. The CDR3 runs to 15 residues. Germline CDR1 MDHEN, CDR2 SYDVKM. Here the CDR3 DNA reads TGTGCCAGCAGTTTAGGGGCAGGTGTTAATGAAAAACTGTTTTTT. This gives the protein CASSLGAGVNEKLFF.